This T cell receptor beta chain originates from a study of CD8+ T cells in alopecia areata. Notes on this clone: Its target is unknown.

Investigators isolated RNA and reverse transcribed it into cDNA to act as the sequencing template. Sequencing was performed with immunoSEQ multiplex PCR; in TCRdb, only in-frame clones are kept and a portion is missing. Among 120,000 or so clones, 40% to 55% were seen once, and the ten largest hold roughly a tenth. CDR3 length: 14 amino acids. Germline CDR1 SQVTM, CDR2 ANQGSEA. The V end lost 3 bases, the J end lost 1 base, and 7 bases lay between the germline ends. Notes on the study in general: Normal-skin resident alphabeta T cells also appear among scalp sample sequences.

The researchers isolated CD4+ and CD8+ T cells from PBMCs by sorting. The chain carries TRBV29-1 and TRBJ2-6; D unresolved. The sequenced sample consisted of NKG2D-low CD8+ T cells sorted from blood. This receptor was identified in a human donor with alopecia areata. The CDR3 DNA sequence: TGCAGCGTTGATGTCGGTTCTGGGGCCAACGTCCTGACTTTC. Translated, it gives CSVDVGSGANVLTF.